These 10 T cell receptor beta chains originate from one sample sequenced in a study of T cells in Graves' hyperthyroidism and ophthalmopathy. RNA transcripts served as the template for amplifying TCR beta CDR3 regions. The HTBI set primed first-round TCR CDR3 RT-PCR. TCRdb passed the multiplex PCR reads through MiXCR, listing each CDR3 protein once. The repertoire consists of about 350,000 distinct CDR3 sequences, with more than 11% occurring once and the leading ten covering about 26%. The sequenced sample consisted of blood. Receptors were obtained from a woman aged 30 to 39 with Graves' hyperthyroidism.

The chain employs TRBV18 and TRBJ2-2, with D perhaps TRBD1 (5 bases). CDR1 and CDR2 (germline): KGHSH, LQKENI. V lost 2 bases to trimming and J lost 1 base, with 8 bases between them. The CDR3 runs to 15 residues. CDR3 DNA sequence: TGTGCCAGCTCACCAAGGGGTGAGAACACCGGGGAGCTGTTTTTT. This sequence encodes CASSPRGENTGELFF.

This clonotype showed up many times. The chain employs TRBV29-1 and TRBJ2-1, with TRBD2 identical over 7 bases. From germline, CDR1 is SQVTM and CDR2 ANQGSEA. This CDR3 comprises 13 residues. V lost 6 bases and J lost 4; bases outside the gene matches: 6. This CDR3 is CSVGGDGYNEQFF. The CDR3 nucleotides are TGCAGCGTGGGGGGGGACGGTTACAATGAGCAGTTCTTC.

This clonotype has more than one count but fewer than ten. This chain connects TRBV7-8 to TRBJ1-5; perhaps TRBD1 as D (5 bases). Germline lookup yields CDR1 SGHVS and CDR2 FQNEAQ. V was shortened by 4 bases and J by 2 bases, with 18 bases between the two germline ends. The CDR3 is 17 residues long. The CDR3 is CASSSMRGGGGNQPQHF. Here the CDR3 DNA reads TGTGCCAGCAGCTCGATGCGGGGGGGAGGAGGCAATCAGCCCCAGCATTTT.

As for this clonotype: This could be a read error, since a much larger clone is one nucleotide away. This sequence joins TRBV24-1 and TRBJ2-3; D uncertain. Germline CDR1 KGHDR, CDR2 SFDVKD. V was shortened by 4 bases and J by 6 bases, with 7 bases between the two germline ends. The CDR3 extends over 12 amino acids. CDR3 residues: CATSEGEDTQYF. CDR3 DNA sequence: TGTGCCACCAGTGAGGGTGAGGATACGCAGTATTTT.

V gene TRBV28 combines with J gene TRBJ2-3; 7 nucleotides agree with TRBD1. V lost 4 bases and J lost 7; bases outside the gene matches: 11. Per the germline V gene, CDR1 is MDHEN and CDR2 is SYDVKM. The CDR3 is 15 amino acids. The CDR3 nucleotides are TGTGCCAGCAGTTCACCCTCCGGGGACAGTCATACGCAGTATTTT. As protein: CASSSPSGDSHTQYF.

The chain couples TRBV12-3 or TRBV12-4 to TRBJ2-7; 8 bases are a match to TRBD2. The V and J ends lost 8 bases and 0 bases, in that order; junction bases with no gene match: 3. CDR3 length: 13 residues. The CDR3 DNA reads as TGTGCCAGCGGCCGGGAGGGCTCCTACGAGCAGTACTTC. Translation gives CASGREGSYEQYF.

There are many counts of this clonotype. CDR3 sequence (DNA): TGTGCCAGCAGTTTATCCCCGGGGCCTTTGCGGGAGCAGTACTTC. Residues: CASSLSPGPLREQYF. V is TRBV27 and J is TRBJ2-7, with D tentatively TRBD1 or TRBD2 (5 bases each). The ends were cut back, 0 bases at V and 7 bases at J, with 16 bases in the middle. CDR3 length: 15 residues. Germline V gives CDR1 MNHEY, CDR2 SMNVEV (reference sequence).

At least ten counts were recorded for this clonotype. The chain couples TRBV12-3 or TRBV12-4 to TRBJ2-2; TRBD2 matches at 7 bases. V lost 6 bases, J lost 1 base, and 8 bases stayed unmatched. CDR3 length equals 16 residues. The CDR3 nucleotides are TGTGCCAGCAGCCCCCAACTAGCGCTGAACACCGGGGAGCTGTTTTTT. It translates to CASSPQLALNTGELFF.

This clonotype was counted a few times. In nucleotides, the CDR3 is TGTGCCAGCAGTGATGGTTTCTGGGTCATCACTGAAGCTTTCTTT. This sequence encodes CASSDGFWVITEAFF. The chain links TRBV6-1 to TRBJ1-1; unclear D gene. Germline assignment: CDR1 MNHNS and CDR2 SASEGT. The germline V and J ends were trimmed by 3 bases and 4 bases, with 15 bases remaining between them. CDR3 size: 15 residues.

This clonotype was observed at least ten times. V gene TRBV28 combines with J gene TRBJ2-1, with 7 bases identical to TRBD2. The CDR3 is 14 residues long. V was pared by 6 bases and J by 6 bases, with 8 bases of the junction left unmatched. Germline V gene sequence: CDR1 MDHEN, CDR2 SYDVKM. The CDR3 sequence is CASRAGPSLNEQFF. The CDR3 DNA is TGTGCCAGCAGAGCGGGACCTTCCCTCAATGAGCAGTTCTTC.